Sequencing of this TCR beta chain was carried out in a study of T cell responses to AZD1222 COVID-19 vaccine. Study outcomes and limitations: Nearly half of spike-specific TCRs reportedly target variant regions that are unmutated in the B.1.351 and B.1.1.7 variants. Spike-specific TCR breadth and depth went up after people got two AZD1222 doses. Among vaccine-associated CD4 TCRs, coverage spanned spike, with dominance at 160-218 and 743-854.

TCRdb's table, derived via immunoSEQ multiplex PCR, lists solely in-frame clones and lacks some. The data show approximately 110,000 clones, about 88% seen once. The CDR3 runs to 14 residues. Trimming removed 4 bases from V and 2 bases from J; junction bases left unmatched: 0. Germline CDR1 is LGHDT and CDR2 is YNNKEL (reference sequence). This clone has only one observation. Its antigen is not identified. The source material was peripheral blood, sampled on day 0 of AZD1222 vaccination. This receptor was taken from an adult in good health. The gene calls are TRBV3-1 (or the pseudogene TRBV3-2) and TRBJ1-2, with TRBD1 identical over 11 bases. CDR3 amino acids: CASSRTGGNYGYTF. Written as DNA, the CDR3 is TGTGCCAGCAGCCGGACAGGGGGCAACTATGGCTACACCTTC.